A single sample gave rise to the 14 T cell receptor beta chains below, sequenced in a study of shared clonotypes between healthy human individuals. Terminally differentiated effector memory CD45RA+ cells were excluded by CCR7 positive selection of CD45RO-negative cells. The table came from immunoSEQ multiplex PCR; TCRdb's copy has only in-frame clones and leaves some out. This table holds 550,000 to 750,000 clones, about 92% found once. Sequences were obtained from naive CD8+ T cells sorted from blood. These receptors were taken from a man aged 30 to 45 in good health.

As to this clone: Other DNA sequences from this sample encode an identical CDR3 as well. The genes are TRBV7-9 and TRBJ2-7; 7 nucleotides match TRBD1. V was pared by 4 bases and J by 3 bases, with 3 bases of the junction left unmatched. This CDR3 spans 13 amino acids. Germline V lookup: CDR1 SEHNR, CDR2 FQNEAQ (reference sequence). The CDR3 nucleotides are TGTGCCAGCAGCTCCCGGGACAGCTACGAGCAGTACTTC. Its protein is CASSSRDSYEQYF. The full variable domain, its missing parts supplied by reference TRBV7-9 and TRBJ2-7, is DTGVSQNPRHKITKRGQNVTFRCDPISEHNRLYWYRQTLGQGPEFLTYFQNEAQLEKSRLLSDRFSAERPKGSFSTLEIQRTEQGDSAMYLCASSSRDSYEQYFGPGTRLTVT.

This chain links TRBV6-5 with TRBJ2-7; 8 nucleotides align to TRBD1. This CDR3 contains 16 residues. The junction had 7 bases not matched to a gene; V was cut back by 2 bases and J by 1 base. Germline CDR1 reads MNHEY; CDR2 reads SVGAGI. CDR3 protein: CASSYPTGVGSYEQYF. As DNA, the CDR3 is TGTGCCAGCAGTTACCCGACAGGGGTCGGATCCTACGAGCAGTACTTC.

This chain links TRBV15 with TRBJ2-5, with D possibly called TRBD1 or TRBD2 (5 bases each). The CDR3 contains 14 residues. Germline CDR1 reads LNHNV; CDR2 reads YYDKDF (reference sequence). Trimming shortened V by 4 bases and J by 6 bases, and 15 bases separated the two germline ends. The CDR3 DNA is TGTGCCACCAGCAATCTACTGGGGGTGAAGACCCAGTACTTC. Residues: CATSNLLGVKTQYF. Complete variable domain (other parts from reference TRBV15 and TRBJ2-5): DAMVIQNPRYQVTQFGKPVTLSCSQTLNHNVMYWYQQKSSQAPKLLFHYYDKDFNNEADTPDNFQSRRPNTSFCFLDIRSPGLGDTAMYLCATSNLLGVKTQYFGPGTRLLVL.

The V call is TRBV30, the J call TRBJ1-5; 8 positions match TRBD1. Germline V gene lookup returns CDR1 GTSNPN and CDR2 SVGIG (reference sequence). The CDR3 consists of 20 residues. V lost 4 bases, J lost 0 bases, and 20 bases stayed unmatched. The CDR3 nucleotides are TGTGCCTGGAAGGAGCAGGGGGCGGATAGAGGGGGATATAGCAATCAGCCCCAGCATTTT. Translation gives CAWKEQGADRGGYSNQPQHF.

This sequence joins TRBV28 and TRBJ2-7; D possibly corresponds to TRBD1 (6 bases). From germline, CDR1 is MDHEN and CDR2 SYDVKM. V lost 5 bases to trimming and J lost 2 bases, with 13 bases between them. The CDR3 is 14 residues long. CDR3 region: CASSHRTATYEQYF. The CDR3 coding sequence is TGTGCCAGCAGTCACCGGACAGCCACCTACGAGCAGTACTTC.

This chain joins TRBV20-1 and TRBJ2-7; no firm D call. This CDR3 has 11 residues. The V end lost 0 bases, the J end lost 3 bases, and 3 bases lay between the germline ends. Germline values: CDR1 DFQATT, CDR2 SNEGSKA (reference sequence). The CDR3: CSARDFYEQYF. In nucleotides, the CDR3 is TGCAGTGCTAGAGATTTCTACGAGCAGTACTTC.

The chain links TRBV7-6 to TRBJ2-3; the match to TRBD2 covers 13 bases. The CDR3 sequence is 15 residues long. V lost 5 bases to trimming and J lost 4 bases; unmatched junction nucleotides: 3. Per germline, CDR1 SGHVS and CDR2 FNYEAQ. As DNA, the CDR3 is TGTGCCAGCAGCCAACTAGCGGGAGGGGCAGATACGCAGTATTTT. This translates into CASSQLAGGADTQYF.

This clone was observed a few times. CDR3 protein: CASSSLVGAGGLFDEQYF. The DNA of the CDR3 is TGTGCCAGCAGTTCGCTCGTGGGTGCGGGAGGGCTTTTCGACGAGCAGTACTTC. The V gene is TRBV28, the J gene TRBJ2-7; 9 nucleotides align to TRBD2. This CDR3 spans 18 amino acids. The germline CDR1 and CDR2 sequences are MDHEN and SYDVKM. With 4 bases clipped from V and 5 bases from J, the junction kept 18 bases outside the gene matches.

This clone was detected once. The rearrangement links TRBV28 to TRBJ1-5; D is ambiguous. CDR1 and CDR2 (germline): MDHEN, SYDVKM. The CDR3 runs 15 residues. Trimming left V 7 bases short and J 4 bases short, with 17 bases between. This CDR3 is CASTLRAVKNQPQHF. For the CDR3, the DNA is TGTGCCAGCACCCTCAGAGCAGTCAAGAATCAGCCCCAGCATTTT.

In DNA form, the CDR3 reads TGTGCCAGCAGTGATTGGGGGACTAGCTTACTCCAAGAGACCCAGTACTTC. It is translated as CASSDWGTSLLQETQYF. The V gene is TRBV6-1, the J gene TRBJ2-5, with TRBD2 matching over 9 bases. The CDR3 has 17 amino acids. CDR1 is MNHNS, CDR2 SASEGT, per germline. V trimming: 3 bases; J trimming: 1 base; junction bases outside the gene matches: 9.

The genes are TRBV2 and TRBJ2-1; D gene ambiguous. Trimming cost V 6 bases and J 4 bases, with 7 bases left between them. Germline assignment: CDR1 SNHLY and CDR2 FYNNEI. The CDR3 runs to 12 residues. CDR3 amino acids: CASRESYNEQFF. In DNA, the CDR3 is TGTGCCAGCAGGGAATCGTACAATGAGCAGTTCTTC.

CDR3 protein: CASSIDLSGTQYF. CDR3 bases: TGTGCCAGTAGTATAGATCTTTCGGGGACCCAGTACTTC. The J gene is TRBJ2-5, the V gene TRBV19, with D hard to call. Germline V gene sequence: CDR1 LNHDA, CDR2 SQIVND (reference sequence). V gave up 0 bases and J gave up 7 bases, with 9 bases separating them. There are 13 residues in the CDR3.

The CDR3 DNA follows: TGTGCCAGCAGCTCTCTCGCTAGCGGAGGGGGGAATGAGCAGTTCTTC. It is translated as CASSSLASGGGNEQFF. J is TRBJ2-1 and V is TRBV11-2; perhaps TRBD2 as D (7 bases). CDR1 is SGHAT, CDR2 FQNNGV, per germline. Trimming removed 4 bases from V and 7 bases from J, with 20 bases in between. CDR3 size: 16 residues.

This chain connects TRBV19 to TRBJ2-7; D is undetermined. The CDR3 is 13 amino acids. CDR1 is LNHDA and CDR2 is SQIVND in the germline V gene (reference sequence). Trimming left V 3 bases short and J 3 bases short, with 9 bases between. CDR3 DNA sequence: TGTGCCAGTAGTATTGGGATTGACTACGAGCAGTACTTC. This encodes CASSIGIDYEQYF.